The 29 T cell receptor beta chains presented below share a single source sample, sequenced in a study of CD8 T cells in ankylosing spondylitis. Broader study findings: A motif in TCR beta, a set of roughly eight highly homologous variants, appeared characteristic of ankylosing spondylitis blood.

Their antigens remain unidentified. TCRdb analysed the 5' RACE reads with MiXCR anew, one entry per CDR3 protein. This repertoire shows more than 300,000 distinct CDR3 sequences, approximately 8.2% found once; its top ten account for 14% to 15%. What was sequenced was blood, either unsorted or a sorted T cell fraction (not recorded which). The receptors originated from a male donor with ankylosing spondylitis.

This clonotype was counted only a few times. This chain links TRBV5-1 with TRBJ2-3; TRBD1 matches at 7 bases. With V trimmed by 1 base and J by 10 bases, 3 bases remained unmatched. From germline, CDR1 is SGHRS and CDR2 YFSETQ. CDR3 length: 12 residues. The DNA of the CDR3 is TGCGCCAGCAGCTTGTCACAGGGGTCGCAGTATTTT. Translating it yields CASSLSQGSQYF.

This clonotype has ten or more counts. The J gene is TRBJ1-1, the V gene TRBV20-1; D is uncertain. CDR1 and CDR2 from the germline V gene are DFQATT and SNEGSKA (reference sequence). This CDR3 is built from 15 residues. Trimming stripped 0 bases from V and 4 bases from J, with 15 bases between. CDR3 residues: CSARDLCWVSTEAFF. The CDR3 nucleotides read TGCAGTGCTAGAGATCTTTGTTGGGTAAGCACTGAAGCTTTCTTT.

The V gene is TRBV24-1, the J gene TRBJ1-1; D is ambiguous. The CDR3 contains 10 residues. Trimming left V 8 bases short and J 6 bases short, with 6 bases between. Germline values: CDR1 KGHDR, CDR2 SFDVKD. DNA of the CDR3: TGTGCCACCATCTTGGCTGAAGCTTTCTTT. It yields the protein CATILAEAFF.

This clonotype was seen at least ten times. The chain couples TRBV29-1 to TRBJ1-1, with TRBD1 as a possible D gene (5 bases). Germline V CDR1 and CDR2: SQVTM, ANQGSEA. CDR3 length equals 13 residues. V was shortened by 6 bases and J by 5 bases, with 16 bases between the two germline ends. The CDR3 protein is CSVHQGGGTEAFF. Here the CDR3 DNA reads TGCAGCGTCCACCAGGGCGGAGGGACTGAAGCTTTCTTT.

This clonotype was found many times. The chain uses TRBV20-1 and TRBJ1-5; D is possibly TRBD1 (6 bases). The germline CDR1 and CDR2 sequences are DFQATT and SNEGSKA (reference sequence). V was clipped by 6 bases and J by 3 bases, with 9 bases between them. The CDR3 length is 12 residues. DNA of the CDR3: TGCAGTGCAAGGGACAACAATCAGCCCCAGCATTTT. Translation gives CSARDNNQPQHF.

The V gene is TRBV29-1, the J gene TRBJ2-7; maybe TRBD2 (5 bases). Per the germline V gene, CDR1 is SQVTM and CDR2 is ANQGSEA. CDR3 length: 12 residues. Trimming pared 7 bases from V and 0 bases from J, leaving 10 bases between. CDR3 loop: CSAGKSSYEQYF. The CDR3 coding sequence is TGCAGCGCCGGGAAAAGCTCCTACGAGCAGTACTTC.

This clonotype was counted many times. V gene TRBV27 combines with J gene TRBJ2-4, with D possibly called TRBD1 or TRBD2 (5 bases each). With 3 bases removed from V and 0 bases from J, the gap between germline ends came to 18 bases. CDR1 is MNHEY and CDR2 is SMNVEV in the germline V gene (reference sequence). CDR3 length: 18 residues. CDR3 region: CASSFSGTTFLAKNIQYF. The DNA for the CDR3 is TGTGCCAGCAGTTTTTCCGGGACCACCTTTCTAGCCAAAAACATTCAGTACTTC.

Ten or more counts support this clonotype. This chain connects TRBV5-1 to TRBJ2-1; D is perhaps TRBD1 (6 bases). Germline V gene lookup returns CDR1 SGHRS and CDR2 YFSETQ. V was trimmed by 0 bases and J by 4 bases, leaving 11 bases between them. This CDR3 has 15 amino acids. In DNA form, the CDR3 reads TGCGCCAGCAGCTTGGAGGGGACAAAGTACAATGAGCAGTTCTTC. It yields the protein CASSLEGTKYNEQFF. The variable domain in full, completed from reference TRBV5-1 and TRBJ2-1, reads KAGVTQTPRYLIKTRGQQVTLSCSPISGHRSVSWYQQTPGQGLQFLFEYFSETQRNKGNFPGRFSGRQFSNSRSEMNVSTLELGDSALYLCASSLEGTKYNEQFFGPGTRLTVL.

This clonotype was seen a few times. The gene calls are TRBV15 and TRBJ2-7; no firm D call. Per the germline V gene, CDR1 is LNHNV and CDR2 is YYDKDF (reference sequence). The V end was cut by 0 bases, the J end by 6 bases, with 15 bases between. CDR3 length: 15 amino acids. The CDR3 spells CATSRDGRNVGEQYF. For the CDR3, the DNA is TGTGCCACCAGCAGAGATGGCCGGAATGTGGGCGAGCAGTACTTC.

In this sample, this clonotype turned up a few times. The chain uses TRBV25-1 and TRBJ2-7; 12 positions match TRBD2. The V gene's germline CDR1 is MGHDK and CDR2 SYGVNS. This CDR3 region has 17 residues. The trim removed 3 bases at V and 4 bases at J, leaving 10 bases unmatched. The CDR3 nucleotides are TGTGCCAGCAGTGACCTAGCGGGAGGGCCTCCTAAATACGAGCAGTACTTC. Protein sequence: CASSDLAGGPPKYEQYF.

This clonotype came up a few times. The V call is TRBV5-1, the J call TRBJ2-2; 7 bases are shared with TRBD2. This CDR3 is built from 17 residues. Trimming took 1 base from V and 1 from J; bases not matched to a gene: 7. Germline CDR1 reads SGHRS; CDR2 reads YFSETQ. CDR3 nucleotides: TGCGCCAGCAGCTTGAACCTAGCGGCTAAGAACACCGGGGAGCTGTTTTTT. This sequence encodes CASSLNLAAKNTGELFF.

In this sample, this clonotype turned up a few times. The DNA for the CDR3 is TGCAGTGCCCCCACGGGCAGGTCATCAGATACGCAGTATTTT. Protein: CSAPTGRSSDTQYF. The chain employs TRBV20-1 and TRBJ2-3; D not certain. The CDR3 consists of 14 residues. V gave up 6 bases and J gave up 4 bases, with 17 bases separating them. In germline, CDR1 is DFQATT, CDR2 SNEGSKA (reference sequence).

The chain combines TRBV7-9 with TRBJ2-2; 11 bases are a match to TRBD2. The V and J ends lost 4 bases and 4 bases, in that order; junction bases with no gene match: 2. Germline V gene lookup returns CDR1 SEHNR and CDR2 FQNEAQ (reference sequence). CDR3 size: 15 residues. The CDR3 loop reads CASSSGLAVTGELFF. CDR3 nucleotides: TGTGCCAGCAGCTCGGGACTAGCGGTCACCGGGGAGCTGTTTTTT. Full variable domain (remainder filled in from reference TRBV7-9 and TRBJ2-2): DTGVSQNPRHKITKRGQNVTFRCDPISEHNRLYWYRQTLGQGPEFLTYFQNEAQLEKSRLLSDRFSAERPKGSFSTLEIQRTEQGDSAMYLCASSSGLAVTGELFFGEGSRLTVL.

This clonotype showed up many times. The gene calls are TRBV28 and TRBJ1-1; D uncertain. Trimming took 5 bases from V and 1 from J, leaving 8 bases between them. The CDR3 runs 13 residues. Germline lookup yields CDR1 MDHEN and CDR2 SYDVKM. CDR3: CASSLNKNTEAFF. The CDR3 DNA reads TGTGCCAGCAGTCTCAATAAGAACACTGAAGCTTTCTTT.

The rearrangement joins TRBV6-4 to TRBJ2-7, with 8 bases aligning to TRBD2. Trimming removed 3 bases from V and 6 bases from J; junction bases left unmatched: 7. This CDR3 is 14 amino acids long. Germline-derived CDR1 and CDR2 are MRHNA and SNTAGT. The CDR3: CASSEVAGHSEQYF. CDR3 coding DNA: TGTGCCAGCAGTGAGGTAGCGGGGCATTCCGAGCAGTACTTC.

This clonotype was observed a handful of times. The V call is TRBV28, the J call TRBJ2-3, with a tentative D call TRBD2 (5 bases). Trimming removed 2 bases at V and 8 bases at J, with 8 bases between. Germline loops: CDR1 MDHEN, CDR2 SYDVKM. The length of the CDR3 is 12 residues. CDR3 region: CASSLPTTTQYF. In nucleotides, the CDR3 is TGTGCCAGCAGTTTACCGACTACTACGCAGTATTTT.

In regard to this clonotype: One end of the junction fails to match germline, which may point to a read error. The chain carries TRBV6-1 and TRBJ1-2; D remains unclear. The CDR3 has 12 amino acids. From germline, CDR1 is MNHNS and CDR2 SASEGT. The chain's CDR3 is CANSDRTYGYTF. Written as DNA, the CDR3 is TGTGCCAACAGTGATCGTACGTATGGCTACACCTTC.

This clonotype came up a few times. V and J are TRBV7-8 and TRBJ1-1; no definite D call. The V gene lost 5 bases and the J gene lost 6 bases, with 13 bases spanning the gap. The CDR3 sequence is 13 residues long. Germline lookup yields CDR1 SGHVS and CDR2 FQNEAQ. CDR3 loop: CASSAIGFAEAFF. DNA of the CDR3: TGTGCCAGCAGCGCGATCGGGTTCGCTGAAGCTTTCTTT.

CDR3 sequence: CASRSRDLGVLADTQYF. The CDR3 DNA follows: TGTGCCAGCAGGAGCCGGGACCTGGGCGTGCTGGCAGATACGCAGTATTTT. The V call is TRBV2, the J call TRBJ2-3; D may be TRBD1 or TRBD2 (5 bases each). V was trimmed by 6 bases and J by 4 bases, leaving 23 bases between them. CDR1 is SNHLY, CDR2 FYNNEI, per germline. The CDR3 covers 17 residues. The entire variable domain, with the rest obtained from reference TRBV2 and TRBJ2-3, is as follows: EPEVTQTPSHQVTQMGQEVILRCVPISNHLYFYWYRQILGQKVEFLVSFYNNEISEKSEIFDDQFSVERPDGSNFTLKIRSTKLEDSAMYFCASRSRDLGVLADTQYFGPGTRLTVL.

V usage is TRBV5-1 and J usage is TRBJ1-2; TRBD1 might be the D (6 bases). Germline V lookup: CDR1 SGHRS, CDR2 YFSETQ. The CDR3 covers 15 residues. Trimming left V 2 bases short and J 3 bases short, with 14 bases between. CDR3 DNA: TGCGCCAGCAGCTTACAGGGTTTATCGGACTATGGCTACACCTTC. Amino acid sequence: CASSLQGLSDYGYTF.

In its sample, this clonotype was seen a few times. The chain recombines TRBV20-1 with TRBJ2-1; 11 bases agree with TRBD2. V trimming: 5 bases; J trimming: 5 bases; junction bases outside the gene matches: 8. Germline values: CDR1 DFQATT, CDR2 SNEGSKA (reference sequence). The CDR3 consists of 15 residues. The CDR3 nucleotides read TGCAGTGCTTACTTAGCGGGAGGGCCCGACAATGAGCAGTTCTTC. This codes for CSAYLAGGPDNEQFF.

The chain couples TRBV18 to TRBJ2-1, with TRBD2 matching 7 bases. CDR1 is KGHSH, CDR2 LQKENI, per germline. There are 15 residues in the CDR3. V was pared by 2 bases and J by 1 base, with 2 bases of the junction left unmatched. The CDR3 region is CASSPSGVSYNEQFF. The DNA for the CDR3 is TGTGCCAGCTCACCAAGCGGGGTTTCCTACAATGAGCAGTTCTTC.

This clonotype was detected a few times. V gene TRBV6-1 combines with J gene TRBJ1-5, with D unresolved. The germline V gene has CDR1 MNHNS and CDR2 SASEGT. V shed 4 bases and J shed 3 bases, with 7 bases lying between them. The CDR3 length is 13 residues. The CDR3 reads CASSGGFNQPQHF. CDR3 nucleotide sequence: TGTGCCAGCAGTGGAGGGTTCAATCAGCCCCAGCATTTT.

This clonotype came up many times. V gene TRBV3-1 combines with J gene TRBJ2-3; 9 bases map to TRBD1. Germline CDR1 and CDR2: LGHDT and YNNKEL (reference sequence). V lost 1 base to trimming and J lost 4 bases; unmatched junction nucleotides: 3. The CDR3 length is 15 residues. The CDR3 reads CASSQGDRVADTQYF. DNA for the CDR3: TGTGCCAGCAGCCAAGGGGACAGGGTGGCAGATACGCAGTATTTT.

The J gene is TRBJ2-2, the V gene TRBV7-9, with D hard to call. Trimming cost V 3 bases and J 7 bases, with 9 bases left between them. The CDR3 consists of 13 residues. Germline V lookup: CDR1 SEHNR, CDR2 FQNEAQ (reference sequence). The chain's CDR3 is CASSLEFLGELFF. CDR3 DNA sequence: TGTGCCAGCAGCTTGGAATTTCTCGGGGAGCTGTTTTTT.

The rearrangement uses TRBV6-1 and TRBJ2-1; unclear D gene. The germline gives CDR1 MNHNS, CDR2 SASEGT. The CDR3 has 13 amino acids. V was cut by 2 bases and J by 9 bases, with 11 bases left in between. In nucleotides, the CDR3 is TGTGCCAGCAGTGAAAGTCGGTTGAGTGAGCAGTTCTTC. Protein: CASSESRLSEQFF.

This chain uses TRBV20-1 with TRBJ1-1; the D is unclear. V shed 6 bases and J shed 7 bases, with 21 bases lying between them. CDR1 is DFQATT, CDR2 SNEGSKA, per germline (reference sequence). The CDR3 loop spans 14 amino acids. The CDR3 spells CSAYVPKEGDEAFF. Written as DNA, the CDR3 is TGCAGTGCCTACGTACCCAAAGAGGGAGATGAAGCTTTCTTT.

This clonotype was detected many times. This sequence joins TRBV3-1 and TRBJ2-1; the D is unclear. Trimming left V 0 bases short and J 7 bases short, with 10 bases between. CDR1 and CDR2 (germline): LGHDT, YNNKEL (reference sequence). The CDR3 contains 14 residues. This chain's CDR3 is CASSQDRALNEQFF. CDR3 sequence (DNA): TGTGCCAGCAGCCAAGATCGGGCGCTGAATGAGCAGTTCTTC.

This rearrangement joins TRBV20-1 to TRBJ1-5, with D tentatively TRBD1 (5 bases). Looked up from germline, CDR1 is DFQATT and CDR2 is SNEGSKA (reference sequence). V lost 6 bases to trimming and J lost 3 bases, with 12 bases between them. The CDR3 totals 13 residues. This CDR3 is CSAITGYNQPQHF. The CDR3 nucleotides are TGCAGTGCAATTACAGGCTACAATCAGCCCCAGCATTTT.